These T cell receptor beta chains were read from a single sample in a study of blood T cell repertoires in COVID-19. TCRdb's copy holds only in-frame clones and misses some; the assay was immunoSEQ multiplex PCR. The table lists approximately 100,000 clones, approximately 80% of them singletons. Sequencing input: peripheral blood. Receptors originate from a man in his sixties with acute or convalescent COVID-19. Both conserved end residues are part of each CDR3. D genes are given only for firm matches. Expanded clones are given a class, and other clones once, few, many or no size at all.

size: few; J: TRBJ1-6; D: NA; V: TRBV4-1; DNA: TGCGCCAGCAGCCAATTAACCTCAGGGGATTCCTATAATTCACCCCTCCACTTT; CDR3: CASSQLTSGDSYNSPLHF
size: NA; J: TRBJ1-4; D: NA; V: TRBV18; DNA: TGTGCCAGCTCACCAGCTGTAGATGAAAAACTGTTTTTT; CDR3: CASSPAVDEKLFF
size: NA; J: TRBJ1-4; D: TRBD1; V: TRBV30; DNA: TGTGCCTGGAGTGTGGGACAGGGGGCCGAAAAACTGTTTTTT; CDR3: CAWSVGQGAEKLFF
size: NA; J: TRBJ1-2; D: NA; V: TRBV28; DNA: TGTGCCAGCAGTGACCCGGGGGAAGGGTATGGCTACACCTTC; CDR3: CASSDPGEGYGYTF
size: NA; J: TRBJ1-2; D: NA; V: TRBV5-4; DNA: TGTGCCAGCAGCTTAGCGACCCTCTCTGATGGCTACACCTTC; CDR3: CASSLATLSDGYTF
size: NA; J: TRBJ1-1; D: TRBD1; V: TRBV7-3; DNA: TGTGCCAGCAGCTTAAATGGGCCACAGGGGGCGGGTGGCACTGAAGCTTTCTTT; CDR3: CASSLNGPQGAGGTEAFF
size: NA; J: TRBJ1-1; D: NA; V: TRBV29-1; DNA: TGCAGCGTTGAAGATCGACAGTCCGAAGCTTTCTTT; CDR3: CSVEDRQSEAFF
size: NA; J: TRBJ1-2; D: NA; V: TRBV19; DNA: TGTGCCAGTAGTACCGACCCGGGACTGAGCTATGGCTACACCTTC; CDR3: CASSTDPGLSYGYTF
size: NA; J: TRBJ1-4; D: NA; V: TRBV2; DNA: TGTGCCAGCTTATTTGCCCAGGGGGAAAAACTGTTTTTT; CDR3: CASLFAQGEKLFF
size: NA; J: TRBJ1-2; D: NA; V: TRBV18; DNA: TGTGCCAGCTCACCCGGGACACAGAACTATGGCTACACCTTC; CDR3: CASSPGTQNYGYTF
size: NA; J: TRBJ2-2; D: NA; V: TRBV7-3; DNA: TGTGCCAGCAGCTCCGGGACACTCACCGGGGAGCTGTTTTTT; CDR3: CASSSGTLTGELFF
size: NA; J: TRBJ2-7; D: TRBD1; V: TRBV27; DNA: TGTGCCAGCAGTATCTCGGGACAGATCTACGAGCAGTACTTC; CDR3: CASSISGQIYEQYF
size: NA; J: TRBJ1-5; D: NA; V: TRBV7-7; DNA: TGTGCTAGCAGCCTGGACAGAAATCAGCCCCAGCATTTT; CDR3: CASSLDRNQPQHF
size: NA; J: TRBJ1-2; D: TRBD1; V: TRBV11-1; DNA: TGTGCCAGCAGCCCCCAAGGACAGGGAATGTACAATGGCTACACCTTC; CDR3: CASSPQGQGMYNGYTF
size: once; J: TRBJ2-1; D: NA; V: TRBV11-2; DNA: TGTGCCAGCAGCTTAGTAGGCTCGCGGAATGAGCAGTTCTTC; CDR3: CASSLVGSRNEQFF
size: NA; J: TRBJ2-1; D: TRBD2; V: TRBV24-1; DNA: TGTGCCACTTCCGCTCAGGGACTAGCGGGAACTAGCTCCTACAATGAGCAGTTCTTC; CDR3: CATSAQGLAGTSSYNEQFF
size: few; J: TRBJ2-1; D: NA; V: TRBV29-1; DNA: TGCAGCGTTCACGACAGAAACTCCTACAATGAGCAGTTCTTC; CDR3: CSVHDRNSYNEQFF
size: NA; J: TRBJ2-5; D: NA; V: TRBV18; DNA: TGTGCCAGCTCACCGGACTTACAAGAGACCCAGTACTTC; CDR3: CASSPDLQETQYF
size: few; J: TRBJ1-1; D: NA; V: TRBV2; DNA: TGTGCCAGCAATACTGAGAGGGAGACTGAAGCTTTCTTT; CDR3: CASNTERETEAFF
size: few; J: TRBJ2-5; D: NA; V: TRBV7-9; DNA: TGTGCCAGCAGGCCGACAGGACCCTTCCAGACCCAGTACTTC; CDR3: CASRPTGPFQTQYF
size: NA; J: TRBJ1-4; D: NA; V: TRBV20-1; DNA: TGCAGTGCTAGTCGCCAGAAGAATGAAAAACTGTTTTTT; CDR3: CSASRQKNEKLFF
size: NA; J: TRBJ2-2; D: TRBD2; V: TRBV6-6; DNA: TGTGCCAGCAGTCTCGGACTAGCGAGCGCGAACACCGGGGAGCTGTTTTTT; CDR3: CASSLGLASANTGELFF
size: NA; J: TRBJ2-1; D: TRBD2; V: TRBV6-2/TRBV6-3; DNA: TGTGCCAGCAGTACCGGACTAGCGGACTTTTACAATGAGCAGTTCTTC; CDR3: CASSTGLADFYNEQFF
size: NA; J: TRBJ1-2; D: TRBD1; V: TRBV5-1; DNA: TGCGCCAGCAGCCTAGGACAGGGGGCCGAGGTCTATGGCTACACCTTC; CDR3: CASSLGQGAEVYGYTF
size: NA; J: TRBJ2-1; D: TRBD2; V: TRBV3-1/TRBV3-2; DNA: TGTGCCAGCCGAGCTAGCGGGAGGGCCCGAGACAATGAGCAGTTCTTC; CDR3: CASRASGRARDNEQFF
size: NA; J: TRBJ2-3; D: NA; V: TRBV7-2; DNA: TGTGCCAGCAGCTTCTCAGCGGGAGATACGCAGTATTTT; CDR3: CASSFSAGDTQYF
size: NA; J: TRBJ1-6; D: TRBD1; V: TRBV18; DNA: TGTGCCAGCTCACCGAACGGGCCCGGGACAGGGGGTTCACCCCTCCACTTT; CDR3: CASSPNGPGTGGSPLHF
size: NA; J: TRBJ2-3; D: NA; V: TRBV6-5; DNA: TGTGCCAGCATGGCGGGAAACACAGATACGCAGTATTTT; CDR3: CASMAGNTDTQYF
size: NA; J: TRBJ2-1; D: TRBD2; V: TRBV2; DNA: TGTGCCAGCAGGGCTTGGCTAGCGGGAGGGGATGAGCAGTTCTTC; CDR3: CASRAWLAGGDEQFF
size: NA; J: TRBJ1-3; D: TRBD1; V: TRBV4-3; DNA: TGCGCCAGCAGCCCCGGGACAGGGGCTGGAAACACCATATATTTT; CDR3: CASSPGTGAGNTIYF
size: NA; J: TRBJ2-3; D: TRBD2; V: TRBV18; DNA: TGTGCCAGCTCAAGGACTAGCGGGAGCGCAGATACGCAGTATTTT; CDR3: CASSRTSGSADTQYF
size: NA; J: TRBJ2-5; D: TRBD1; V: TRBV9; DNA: TGTGCCAGCAGCGTTCAGGGGGCTGCGGAGACCCAGTACTTC; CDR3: CASSVQGAAETQYF
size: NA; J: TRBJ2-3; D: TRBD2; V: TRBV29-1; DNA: TGCAGCGTTGAGACTAGCGGGAGTAAGACAGATACGCAGTATTTT; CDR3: CSVETSGSKTDTQYF
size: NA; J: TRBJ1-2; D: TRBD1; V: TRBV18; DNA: TGTGCCAGCTCTTCGGGACAGGGATATGGCTACACCTTC; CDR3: CASSSGQGYGYTF
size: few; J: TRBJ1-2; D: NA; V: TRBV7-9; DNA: TGTGCCAGCAGCTTCGGACAAGTTCGTTATGGCTACACCTTC; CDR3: CASSFGQVRYGYTF
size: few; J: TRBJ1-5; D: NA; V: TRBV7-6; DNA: TGTGCCAGCAGCTTAGGGCAGGGCAGCAATCAGCCCCAGCATTTT; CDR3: CASSLGQGSNQPQHF
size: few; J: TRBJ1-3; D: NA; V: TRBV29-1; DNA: TGCAGCGTAATCTCGTGGGGAAGGGGTGGAAACACCATATATTTT; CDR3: CSVISWGRGGNTIYF
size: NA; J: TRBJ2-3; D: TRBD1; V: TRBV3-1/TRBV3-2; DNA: TGTGCCAGCAGGAGGGCGGGACAGGGATTCACAGATACGCAGTATTTT; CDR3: CASRRAGQGFTDTQYF
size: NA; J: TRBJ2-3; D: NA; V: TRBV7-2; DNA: TGTGCCAGCAGCCTGTCCAGATCCAGAGATACGCAGTATTTT; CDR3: CASSLSRSRDTQYF
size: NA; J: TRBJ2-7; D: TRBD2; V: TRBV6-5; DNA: TGTGCCAGCAGTTACCGCGGGGGGGCCTACGAGCAGTACTTC; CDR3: CASSYRGGAYEQYF
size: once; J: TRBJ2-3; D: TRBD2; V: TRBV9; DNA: TGTGCCAGCAGCGTAGGGGCGGGGGGGCTTGGCACAGATACGCAGTATTTT; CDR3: CASSVGAGGLGTDTQYF
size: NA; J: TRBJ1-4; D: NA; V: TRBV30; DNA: TGTGCCTGGAGGGGGACCTTCGGGGGGTTCGGAAAACTGTTTTTT; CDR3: CAWRGTFGGFGKLFF
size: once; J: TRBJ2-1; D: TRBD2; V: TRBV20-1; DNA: TGCAGTGCTAGTACCCCAGAGGGTAGCGGGCTATACAATGAGCAGTTCTTC; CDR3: CSASTPEGSGLYNEQFF
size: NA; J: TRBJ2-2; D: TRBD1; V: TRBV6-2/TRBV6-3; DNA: TGTGCCAGCAGTTACAAAGGTTACAGGGGCAGCGGGGAGCTGTTTTTT; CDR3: CASSYKGYRGSGELFF
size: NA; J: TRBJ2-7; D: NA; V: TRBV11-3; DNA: TGTGCCAGCAGCTTCCTCGACAGGTCCTACGAGCAGTACTTC; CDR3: CASSFLDRSYEQYF
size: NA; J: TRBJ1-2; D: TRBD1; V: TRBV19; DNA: TGTGCCAGTAGTGTAGACAGGGCGAGTTATGGCTACACCTTC; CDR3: CASSVDRASYGYTF
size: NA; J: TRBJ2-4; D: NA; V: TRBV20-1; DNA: TGCAGTGCTAGTGGGGGTGCCGGGGGCAAAAACATTCAGTACTTC; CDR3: CSASGGAGGKNIQYF
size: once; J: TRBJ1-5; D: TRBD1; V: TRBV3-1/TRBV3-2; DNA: TGTGCCAGCAGCCAGGGTAATACAGGGGGCAGGCAGCCCCAGCATTTT; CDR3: CASSQGNTGGRQPQHF
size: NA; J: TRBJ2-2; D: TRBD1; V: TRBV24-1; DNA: TGTGCCACCAGTGATCCGGGACAGGGGAACACCGGGGAGCTGTTTTTT; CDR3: CATSDPGQGNTGELFF
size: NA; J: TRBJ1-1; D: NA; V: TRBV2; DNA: TGTGCCAGCAGTGACAGGGTGGGCACTGAAGCTTTCTTT; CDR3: CASSDRVGTEAFF
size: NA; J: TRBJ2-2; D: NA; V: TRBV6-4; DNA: TGTGCCAGCCAGAGGGCCGAGGACACCGGGGAGCTGTTTTTT; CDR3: CASQRAEDTGELFF
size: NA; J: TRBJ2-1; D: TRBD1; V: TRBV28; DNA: TGTGCCAGCAGTGAGGACAGGATCGCCTACAATGAGCAGTTCTTC; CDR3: CASSEDRIAYNEQFF
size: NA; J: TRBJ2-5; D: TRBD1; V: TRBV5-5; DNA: TGTGCCAGCAGCTTGGTCCCGACAGGGAATGAAGAGACCCAGTACTTC; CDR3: CASSLVPTGNEETQYF
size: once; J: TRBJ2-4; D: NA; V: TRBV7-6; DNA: TGTGCCAGCAGCCTTGACCCAGGGGCCCTAGCCAAAAACATTCAGTACTTC; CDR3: CASSLDPGALAKNIQYF
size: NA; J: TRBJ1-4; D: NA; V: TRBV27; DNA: TGTGCCAGCGCGGGGACGGTAGCCCAAGGAAAACTGTTTTTT; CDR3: CASAGTVAQGKLFF
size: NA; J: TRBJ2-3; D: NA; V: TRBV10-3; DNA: TGTGCCATCAGGAGCCTAGCGACCACCACAGATACGCAGTATTTT; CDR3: CAIRSLATTTDTQYF